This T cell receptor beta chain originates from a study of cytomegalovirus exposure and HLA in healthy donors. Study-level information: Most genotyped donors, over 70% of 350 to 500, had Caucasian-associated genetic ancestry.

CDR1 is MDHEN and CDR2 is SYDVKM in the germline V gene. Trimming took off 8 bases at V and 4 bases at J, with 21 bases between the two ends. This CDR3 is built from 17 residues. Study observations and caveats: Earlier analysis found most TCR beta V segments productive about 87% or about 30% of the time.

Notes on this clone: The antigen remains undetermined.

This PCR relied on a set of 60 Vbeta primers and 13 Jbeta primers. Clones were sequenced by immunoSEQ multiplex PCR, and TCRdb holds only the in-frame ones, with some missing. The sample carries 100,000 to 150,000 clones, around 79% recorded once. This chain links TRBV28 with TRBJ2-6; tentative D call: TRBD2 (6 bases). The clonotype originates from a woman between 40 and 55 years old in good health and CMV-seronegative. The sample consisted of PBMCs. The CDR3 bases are TGTGCCAGCGGCCCCGGGGGTCCACCGAGCGGGGCCAACGTCCTGACTTTC. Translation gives CASGPGGPPSGANVLTF.